The T cell receptor (beta chain) described here comes from a study of regulatory T cells in long-lasting Graves disease. Time point indicated: newly diagnosed GD, antithyroid drugs for less than 3 months. There was RNA extracted from PBMCs, and the TCR library was made from it. Arm-PCR of CDR3 regions and iRepertoire HTBI primers were the basis on which TCR beta libraries were built. TCRdb re-called the multiplex PCR reads through MiXCR, storing one row per CDR3 protein. Of under 400,000 distinct CDR3 sequences in the sample, roughly 17% were seen once. Germline V gene lookup returns CDR1 MNHEY and CDR2 SVGEGT. Trimming removed 7 bases from V and 7 bases from J, with 20 bases in between. CDR3 size: 14 residues. This clonotype was recorded many times. This same sample was also taken into another study, of T cells in Graves' hyperthyroidism and ophthalmopathy.

V is TRBV6-2 or TRBV6-3 and J is TRBJ2-7; possible D gene TRBD2, 6 bases. This sequence originates from a man aged 40-55 years with Graves disease. Sample: peripheral blood mononuclear cells (PBMCs), taken at new diagnosis, from a patient treated with antithyroid drugs. CDR3 bases: TGTGCCAGCAAATACGGGGGACCTCAAGGGGAGCAGTACTTC. It yields the protein CASKYGGPQGEQYF.